Presented here are 27 T cell receptor beta chains from one specimen sequenced in a study of vaccination and CD4 T cells after COVID-19. TCRdb processed the PCR reads anew with MiXCR; each CDR3 protein has one entry. Of about 33,000 distinct CDR3 sequences in the sample, 36% were seen once. Time point reported: late sampling 161 to 241 days after vaccination in a few convalescent patients. This specimen was CD4+ T cells from blood, taken about 7 months after SARS-CoV-2 vaccination. The receptors were sampled from a human donor who had recovered from COVID-19.

V is TRBV6-1 and J is TRBJ1-3; D unresolved. CDR3 length: 14 amino acids. CDR1 MNHNS and CDR2 SASEGT come from the germline V gene. V was cut by 8 bases and J by 3 bases, with 14 bases left in between. The CDR3 protein is CASRGSTFGNTIYF. The CDR3, as DNA: TGTGCCAGCCGTGGCAGTACCTTTGGAAACACCATATATTTT.

This clonotype occurred a few times. The chain combines TRBV19 with TRBJ2-7; possible D gene TRBD2, 6 bases. Trimming pared 1 base from V and 2 bases from J, leaving 15 bases between. Germline V gene data show CDR1 as LNHDA and CDR2 as SQIVND (reference sequence). The length of the CDR3 is 16 residues. DNA of the CDR3: TGTGCCAGTAGTATAGGACGGGAGATCCCCCCCTACGAGCAGTACTTC. It codes for CASSIGREIPPYEQYF.

CDR3 region: CASSLEAETQYF. Here the CDR3 DNA reads TGCGCCAGCAGCTTGGAGGCGGAGACCCAGTACTTC. The J gene is TRBJ2-5, the V gene TRBV5-1, with D hard to call. Trimming removed 0 bases from V and 5 bases from J, with 5 bases in between. There are 12 residues in the CDR3. Germline assignment: CDR1 SGHRS and CDR2 YFSETQ.

The chain carries TRBV10-2 and TRBJ2-1; D unresolved. CDR3 length equals 17 residues. Germline V gives CDR1 WSHSY, CDR2 SAAADI. Trimming removed 3 bases at V and 2 bases at J, with 17 bases between. The CDR3, as DNA: TGCGCCAGCAGTGACCCAGCCGGCGGCGGTCCCTACAATGAGCAGTTCTTC. It yields the protein CASSDPAGGGPYNEQFF.

The V call is TRBV6-1, the J call TRBJ2-3; TRBD2 aligns across 10 bases. CDR1 is MNHNS, CDR2 SASEGT, per germline. The CDR3 extends over 17 amino acids. V was pared by 8 bases and J by 0 bases, with 11 bases of the junction left unmatched. The CDR3 bases are TGTGCCAGCGATAATAGCGGGAGGTGGGGTAGCACAGATACGCAGTATTTT. Protein sequence: CASDNSGRWGSTDTQYF.

This rearrangement joins TRBV2 to TRBJ2-3; D uncertain. This CDR3 spans 14 amino acids. CDR1 is SNHLY, CDR2 FYNNEI, per germline. Trimming stripped 6 bases from V and 1 base from J, with 11 bases between. CDR3 loop: CASSAERGTDTQYF. CDR3 in DNA: TGTGCCAGCAGCGCGGAACGGGGCACAGATACGCAGTATTTT. Full variable domain (outside the CDR3, taken from reference TRBV2 and TRBJ2-3): EPEVTQTPSHQVTQMGQEVILRCVPISNHLYFYWYRQILGQKVEFLVSFYNNEISEKSEIFDDQFSVERPDGSNFTLKIRSTKLEDSAMYFCASSAERGTDTQYFGPGTRLTVL.

The chain uses TRBV28 and TRBJ2-5; 9 bases are shared with TRBD2. The ends lost 5 bases at V and 4 bases at J; junction bases unmatched: 5. The CDR3 runs 14 residues. CDR1 and CDR2 from the germline V gene are MDHEN and SYDVKM. The CDR3 DNA reads TGTGCCAGCAGTCCCGGCGGGGGGGGAGAGACCCAGTACTTC. It is translated as CASSPGGGGETQYF.

The chain links TRBV7-9 to TRBJ1-1; no definite D call. The CDR3 contains 14 residues. Germline CDR1 reads SEHNR; CDR2 reads FQNEAQ (reference sequence). With 1 base removed from V and 7 bases from J, the gap between germline ends came to 13 bases. The CDR3 loop is CASSLGFGSVEAFF. CDR3 DNA sequence: TGTGCCAGCAGCTTAGGTTTTGGTTCGGTTGAAGCTTTCTTT.

The chain recombines TRBV6-2 or TRBV6-3 with TRBJ2-1; 7 nucleotides agree with TRBD1. V lost 8 bases to trimming and J lost 10 bases; unmatched junction nucleotides: 11. Germline V CDR1 and CDR2: MNHEY, SVGEGT. This CDR3 has 13 amino acids. DNA for the CDR3: TGTGCCAGCCTCGCTCTCTCAGGGGGAGAGCAGTTCTTC. This encodes CASLALSGGEQFF.

This chain connects TRBV30 to TRBJ1-1; the D gene is possibly TRBD1 (5 bases). V dropped 3 bases and J dropped 0 bases, with 11 bases sitting between them. CDR3 length equals 14 residues. The germline V gene has CDR1 GTSNPN and CDR2 SVGIG (reference sequence). The CDR3 bases are TGTGCCTGGAGCCTGGGGCAGCTGAACACTGAAGCTTTCTTT. Translating it yields CAWSLGQLNTEAFF.

This clonotype was recorded a few times. The CDR3 protein is CASSEGIGYEQYF. The CDR3 DNA follows: TGTGCCAGCAGTGAAGGGATCGGCTACGAGCAGTACTTC. V usage is TRBV2 and J usage is TRBJ2-7; D remains unclear. The V gene lost 1 base and the J gene lost 3 bases, with 7 bases spanning the gap. CDR1 is SNHLY, CDR2 FYNNEI, per germline. This CDR3 is built from 13 residues.

V gene TRBV6-1 combines with J gene TRBJ2-3; perhaps TRBD2 as D (6 bases). V lost 4 bases and J 3 bases, leaving 14 bases between the germline ends. CDR1 and CDR2 (germline): MNHNS, SASEGT. The CDR3 runs to 15 residues. The CDR3 reads CASSGTSQGTDTQYF. In DNA form, the CDR3 reads TGTGCCAGCAGTGGAACTAGCCAAGGGACAGATACGCAGTATTTT.

The chain carries TRBV6-2 or TRBV6-3 and TRBJ1-5, with D perhaps TRBD1 (6 bases). CDR1 is MNHEY, CDR2 SVGEGT, per germline. Trimming cost V 5 bases and J 0 bases, with 8 bases left between them. CDR3 length: 14 amino acids. The CDR3 spells CASSQGNSNQPQHF. For the CDR3, the DNA is TGTGCCAGCAGTCAGGGGAATAGCAATCAGCCCCAGCATTTT.

The gene calls are TRBV20-1 and TRBJ2-7, with D tentatively TRBD2 (6 bases). This CDR3 region has 13 residues. Germline V gene sequence: CDR1 DFQATT, CDR2 SNEGSKA (reference sequence). V lost 6 bases and J lost 4, with 16 bases in between. In nucleotides, the CDR3 is TGCAGTGCGCCCTCGGGGGTGGAGTACGAGCAGTACTTC. Translation gives CSAPSGVEYEQYF.

This chain connects TRBV4-3 to TRBJ2-5, with TRBD1 as a possible D gene (5 bases). V was pared by 0 bases and J by 5 bases, with 13 bases between. The germline V gene encodes CDR1 LGHNA and CDR2 YSLEER. This CDR3 has 15 residues. The CDR3 nucleotides read TGCGCCAGCAGCCAAGATTATAGGGGCGGTGAGACCCAGTACTTC. Translation: CASSQDYRGGETQYF.

This clonotype was counted a few times. The rearrangement joins TRBV10-3 to TRBJ2-2; D remains ambiguous. The V and J ends lost 9 bases and 8 bases respectively, with 16 bases between them. Germline V CDR1 and CDR2: ENHRY, SYGVKD. The CDR3 has 13 amino acids. Here the CDR3 DNA reads TGTGCCATAACGGGCCCCGGGTTTGGGGAGCTGTTTTTT. Residues: CAITGPGFGELFF.

In its sample, this clonotype was seen a few times. The rearrangement joins TRBV20-1 to TRBJ2-3, with 12 bases aligning to TRBD2. Losses at the gene ends were 5 bases for V and 4 bases for J; bases not matched to a gene: 1. This CDR3 has 13 residues. The germline CDR1 and CDR2 sequences are DFQATT and SNEGSKA (reference sequence). CDR3 nucleotide sequence: TGCAGTGCTCTAGCGGGAGGGCCAGATACGCAGTATTTT. Its translation is CSALAGGPDTQYF.

This clonotype has only a few counts. The chain joins TRBV28 to TRBJ1-5, with 10 bases aligning to TRBD1. Germline V gene lookup returns CDR1 MDHEN and CDR2 SYDVKM. This CDR3 contains 15 residues. V lost 6 bases to trimming and J lost 5 bases; unmatched junction nucleotides: 7. The CDR3 nucleotides read TGTGCCAGCAGGACGGGACAGGGGTTTTATCAGCCCCAGCATTTT. Its translation: CASRTGQGFYQPQHF.

This clonotype showed up just a few times. The chain recombines TRBV10-3 with TRBJ1-2; D unclear. The CDR3 is made up of 12 amino acids. The V gene lost 4 bases and the J gene lost 10 bases, with 13 bases spanning the gap. Per germline, CDR1 ENHRY and CDR2 SYGVKD. CDR3 sequence (DNA): TGTGCCATCAGTGGAAATTCGGTGGACTACACCTTC. The encoded protein is CAISGNSVDYTF.

V is TRBV11-2 and J is TRBJ2-7; possibly TRBD2 for D (6 bases). This CDR3 has 14 amino acids. The V gene's germline CDR1 is SGHAT and CDR2 FQNNGV. Trimming left V 5 bases short and J 3 bases short, with 14 bases between. The DNA of the CDR3 is TGTGCCAGCAGCGCCTCGGGACTGCACTACGAGCAGTACTTC. It yields the protein CASSASGLHYEQYF.

The chain joins TRBV20-1 to TRBJ2-1, with a possible D match to TRBD2 (5 bases). The CDR3 length is 13 residues. CDR1 is DFQATT and CDR2 is SNEGSKA in the germline V gene (reference sequence). V lost 4 bases to trimming and J lost 2 bases, with 9 bases between them. As DNA, the CDR3 is TGCAGTGCTACCAGAGGGACCTACAATGAGCAGTTCTTC. Protein: CSATRGTYNEQFF.

The chain recombines TRBV6-1 with TRBJ2-7, with 7 positions matching TRBD2. The CDR3 is 14 residues long. The germline gives CDR1 MNHNS, CDR2 SASEGT. V lost 6 bases, J lost 6 bases, and 11 bases stayed unmatched. The CDR3 DNA follows: TGTGCCAGCAGGGCCCGGGGGGAGGGCCGCGAGCAGTACTTC. Encoded protein: CASRARGEGREQYF.

This clonotype was counted between two and nine times. This chain links TRBV6-2 or TRBV6-3 with TRBJ2-7; perhaps TRBD1 as D (6 bases). The germline gives CDR1 MNHEY, CDR2 SVGEGT. This CDR3 is built from 13 residues. Trimming removed 5 bases at V and 2 bases at J, with 10 bases between. Here the CDR3 DNA reads TGTGCCAGCAGTATGACAGGAACCTACGAGCAGTACTTC. Translated: CASSMTGTYEQYF.

The chain is built from TRBV28 and TRBJ2-1, with D unresolved. The V end was cut by 1 base, the J end by 1 base, with 5 bases between. Germline lookup yields CDR1 MDHEN and CDR2 SYDVKM. This CDR3 has 14 amino acids. CDR3 region: CASSLLVSYNEQFF. Here the CDR3 DNA reads TGTGCCAGCAGTTTATTAGTATCCTACAATGAGCAGTTCTTC.

The genes are TRBV12-3 or TRBV12-4 and TRBJ2-4; D is undetermined. The CDR3 spans 14 residues. Trimming removed 3 bases from V and 1 base from J, with 7 bases in between. The CDR3 spells CASSLVGAKNIQYF. The CDR3 DNA reads TGTGCCAGCAGTTTGGTGGGGGCCAAAAACATTCAGTACTTC.

This clonotype was recorded a few times. The chain employs TRBV2 and TRBJ1-5, with unresolved D. V was pared by 5 bases and J by 9 bases, with 14 bases between. This CDR3 region has 13 residues. Germline loops: CDR1 SNHLY, CDR2 FYNNEI. The CDR3 region is CASSPTAPRPQHF. The CDR3, as DNA: TGTGCCAGCAGTCCAACAGCTCCTCGGCCCCAGCATTTT.

This clonotype was observed a handful of times. V and J are TRBV21-1 and TRBJ1-5; the DNA was not compared with TRBD1, the D call given in the table. TRBV21-1 is recorded as a pseudogene. CDR3 length equals 14 residues. The CDR3 coding sequence is TGTGCCAGCGGGGGGCAAGAACGAAATCAGCCCCAGCATTTT. Translation: CASGGQERNQPQHF.